One sample yielded the 10 T cell receptor beta chains listed below, sequenced in a study of persistence of HIV-infected CD4 T cells. The libraries were made with immunoSEQ version 4 in survey mode. Using immunoSEQ multiplex PCR, the repertoire was profiled, and TCRdb retains in-frame clones only, with some absent. The sample comprises about 51,000 clones, about 87% of which are singletons, and about 3.5% rests with the top ten. Cells were stimulated nonspecifically with anti-CD3/anti-CD28 magnetic beads. CD4+ T cells upregulating both CD40 ligand and CD69 were sorted as responding cells. These receptors have no known antigen. This specimen consisted of CD4+ T cells sorted from PBMCs after roughly 18-hour stimulation, obtained from a patient who received antiretroviral therapy. The receptor source for this set is an adult woman with HIV who was CMV-seropositive.

In its sample, this clone ranks as medium-sized. The J gene is TRBJ2-5, the V gene TRBV24-1, with TRBD2 matching 8 bases. The V segment lost 0 bases and the J segment 5 bases; nucleotides outside the gene matches: 10. Per the germline V gene, CDR1 is KGHDR and CDR2 is SFDVKD. There are 17 residues in the CDR3. CDR3 sequence (DNA): TGTGCCACCAGTGATTTGCACAAAGCGGGGGTAGGGGAGACCCAGTACTTC. It encodes CATSDLHKAGVGETQYF.

V gene TRBV30 combines with J gene TRBJ1-1, with TRBD1 matching 8 bases. V lost 1 base to trimming and J lost 5 bases; unmatched junction nucleotides: 3. The CDR3 spans 13 residues. Germline lookup yields CDR1 GTSNPN and CDR2 SVGIG (reference sequence). In nucleotides, the CDR3 is TGTGCCTGGAGTGAACAGGGGGGGACTGAAGCTTTCTTT. Protein product: CAWSEQGGTEAFF. The full variable domain, with the rest looked up from reference TRBV30 and TRBJ1-1, is SQTIHQWPATLVQPVGSPLSLECTVEGTSNPNLYWYRQAAGRGLQLLFYSVGIGQISSEVPQNLSASRPQDRQFILSSKKLLLSDSGFYLCAWSEQGGTEAFFGQGTRLTVV.

This clone was found a few times. The rearrangement links TRBV27 to TRBJ1-1; possible D gene TRBD1, 5 bases. This CDR3 has 13 amino acids. The germline V gene has CDR1 MNHEY and CDR2 SMNVEV (reference sequence). V was clipped by 5 bases and J by 1 base, with 8 bases between them. CDR3 sequence: CASSGGGNTEAFF. Here the CDR3 DNA reads TGTGCCAGCAGTGGGGGGGGGAACACTGAAGCTTTCTTT.

This chain joins TRBV10-1 and TRBJ2-1; 8 bases are a match to TRBD1. The CDR3 has 12 residues. The trim removed 0 bases at V and 15 bases at J, leaving 4 bases unmatched. Germline CDR1 WNHNN, CDR2 SYGVQD (reference sequence). The CDR3 region has the DNA TGCGCCAGCAGTGAGTCGACAGGGGAATGGTTCTTC. Encoded protein: CASSESTGEWFF.

The genes are TRBV9 and TRBJ2-3; 8 bases are shared with TRBD2. The trim removed 0 bases at V and 4 bases at J, leaving 4 bases unmatched. The CDR3 is 15 residues long. Per germline, CDR1 SGDLS and CDR2 YYNGEE. This chain's CDR3 is CASSVDGGGADTQYF. The CDR3 DNA is TGTGCCAGCAGCGTAGACGGGGGGGGCGCAGATACGCAGTATTTT.

The rearrangement joins TRBV5-5 to TRBJ1-5; D not certain. Trimming removed 0 bases at V and 0 bases at J, with 13 bases between. CDR1 SGHKS and CDR2 YYEKEE come from the germline V gene (reference sequence). This CDR3 has 17 amino acids. CDR3 bases: TGTGCCAGCAGCTTGGGGCCGACGGACTATAGCAATCAGCCCCAGCATTTT. Translating gives CASSLGPTDYSNQPQHF.

This clone was detected a few times. The chain carries TRBV19 and TRBJ1-5; TRBD1 is a possible D gene (6 bases). Trimming took 3 bases from V and 3 from J, leaving 12 bases between them. The CDR3 sequence is 15 residues long. Germline assignment: CDR1 LNHDA and CDR2 SQIVND (reference sequence). The CDR3 loop reads CASSIYWTDNQPQHF. DNA of the CDR3: TGTGCCAGTAGTATCTATTGGACAGACAATCAGCCCCAGCATTTT.

V and J are TRBV11-1 and TRBJ2-3, with D uncertain. Looked up from germline, CDR1 is SGHAT and CDR2 is FQDESV (reference sequence). V lost 1 base to trimming and J lost 7 bases, with 6 bases between them. The CDR3 extends over 12 amino acids. CDR3 nucleotide sequence: TGTGCCAGCAGCTTAGGGGCGAATACGCAGTATTTT. It translates to CASSLGANTQYF. The variable domain in full, completed from reference TRBV11-1 and TRBJ2-3, reads EAEVAQSPRYKITEKSQAVAFWCDPISGHATLYWYRQILGQGPELLVQFQDESVVDDSQLPKDRFSAERLKGVDSTLKIQPAELGDSAMYLCASSLGANTQYFGPGTRLTVL.

The chain has TRBV4-2 and TRBJ2-4; 10 nucleotides align to TRBD2. V shed 0 bases, J shed 9 bases, and the junction held 14 bases outside the gene matches. The CDR3 has 18 residues. The V gene's germline CDR1 is LGHNA and CDR2 YNFKEQ. The CDR3 region has the DNA TGTGCCAGCAGCCAAGATAGGGAGGCTAGCGGGAGTAAGGGCATTCAGTACTTC. Protein product: CASSQDREASGSKGIQYF.

This chain joins TRBV19 and TRBJ1-1; no clear D gene. Germline-derived CDR1 and CDR2 are LNHDA and SQIVND (reference sequence). V was trimmed by 6 bases and J by 4 bases, leaving 15 bases between them. The CDR3 is made up of 14 amino acids. The CDR3 here is CASSPDRWRTEAFF. CDR3 sequence (DNA): TGTGCCAGTAGCCCAGACCGGTGGCGCACTGAAGCTTTCTTT. The full variable domain, with the rest looked up from reference TRBV19 and TRBJ1-1, is DGGITQSPKYLFRKEGQNVTLSCEQNLNHDAMYWYRQDPGQGLRLIYYSQIVNDFQKGDIAEGYSVSREKKESFPLTVTSAQKNPTAFYLCASSPDRWRTEAFFGQGTRLTVV.